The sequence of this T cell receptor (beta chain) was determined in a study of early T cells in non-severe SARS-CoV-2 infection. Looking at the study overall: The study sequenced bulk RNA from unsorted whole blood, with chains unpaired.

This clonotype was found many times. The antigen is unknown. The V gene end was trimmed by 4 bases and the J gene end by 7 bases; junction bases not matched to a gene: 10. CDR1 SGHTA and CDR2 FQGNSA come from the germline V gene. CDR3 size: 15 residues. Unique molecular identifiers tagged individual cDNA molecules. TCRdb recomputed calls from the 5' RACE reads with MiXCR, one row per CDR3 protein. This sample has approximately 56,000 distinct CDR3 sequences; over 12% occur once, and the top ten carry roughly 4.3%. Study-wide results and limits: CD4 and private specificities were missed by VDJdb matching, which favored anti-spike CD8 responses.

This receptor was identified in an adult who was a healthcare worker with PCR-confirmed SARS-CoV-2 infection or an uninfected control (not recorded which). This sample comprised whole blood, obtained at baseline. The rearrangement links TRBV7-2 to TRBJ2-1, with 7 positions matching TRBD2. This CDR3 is CASSYQAGPLNEQFF. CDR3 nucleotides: TGTGCCAGCAGCTACCAAGCGGGGCCCTTGAATGAGCAGTTCTTC.